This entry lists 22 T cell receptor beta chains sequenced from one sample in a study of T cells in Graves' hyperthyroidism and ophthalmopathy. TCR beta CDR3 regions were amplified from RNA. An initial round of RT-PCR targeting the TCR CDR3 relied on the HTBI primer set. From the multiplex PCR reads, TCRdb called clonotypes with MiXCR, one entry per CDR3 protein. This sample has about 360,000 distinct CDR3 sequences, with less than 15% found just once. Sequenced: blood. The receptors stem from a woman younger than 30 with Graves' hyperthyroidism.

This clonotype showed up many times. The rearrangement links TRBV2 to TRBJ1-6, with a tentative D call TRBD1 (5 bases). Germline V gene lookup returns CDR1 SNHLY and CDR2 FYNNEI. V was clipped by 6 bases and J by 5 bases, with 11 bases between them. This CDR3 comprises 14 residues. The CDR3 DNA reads TGTGCCAGCAGATCCGGGACGGATAATTCACCCCTCCACTTT. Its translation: CASRSGTDNSPLHF.

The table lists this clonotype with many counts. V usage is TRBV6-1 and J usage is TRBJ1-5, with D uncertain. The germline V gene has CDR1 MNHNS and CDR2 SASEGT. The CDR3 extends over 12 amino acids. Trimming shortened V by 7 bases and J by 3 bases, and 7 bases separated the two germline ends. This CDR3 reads CASTDLNQPQHF. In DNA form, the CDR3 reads TGTGCCAGCACGGACCTCAATCAGCCCCAGCATTTT.

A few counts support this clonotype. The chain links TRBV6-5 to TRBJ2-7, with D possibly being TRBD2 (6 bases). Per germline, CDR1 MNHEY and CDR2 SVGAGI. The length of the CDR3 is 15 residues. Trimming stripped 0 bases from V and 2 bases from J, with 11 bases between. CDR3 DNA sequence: TGTGCCAGCAGTTACTCGAGGAGGGGCACCTACGAGCAGTACTTC. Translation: CASSYSRRGTYEQYF.

CDR3 residues: CASSLRVPGNTIYF. For the CDR3, the DNA is TGTGCCAGCTCCTTGAGGGTACCTGGAAACACCATATATTTT. The chain is built from TRBV6-1 and TRBJ1-3; D is uncertain. The germline V and J ends were trimmed by 8 bases and 2 bases, with 13 bases remaining between them. The CDR3 spans 14 residues. Germline CDR1 and CDR2: MNHNS and SASEGT.

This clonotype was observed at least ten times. CDR3 amino acids: CASSQVFDEQFF. The DNA for the CDR3 is TGTGCCAGCAGCCAAGTCTTCGATGAGCAGTTCTTC. This rearrangement joins TRBV3-1 to TRBJ2-1; D is ambiguous. The CDR3 loop spans 12 amino acids. The V and J ends lost 1 base and 8 bases respectively, with 6 bases between them. Looked up from germline, CDR1 is LGHDT and CDR2 is YNNKEL (reference sequence).

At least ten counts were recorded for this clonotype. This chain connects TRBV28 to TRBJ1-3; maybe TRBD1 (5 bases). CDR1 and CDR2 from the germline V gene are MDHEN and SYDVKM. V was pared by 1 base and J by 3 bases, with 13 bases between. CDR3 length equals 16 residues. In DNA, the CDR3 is TGTGCCAGCAGTTTATTTGAGGGGCTGGGTGGAAACACCATATATTTT. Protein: CASSLFEGLGGNTIYF. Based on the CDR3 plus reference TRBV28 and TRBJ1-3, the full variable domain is DVKVTQSSRYLVKRTGEKVFLECVQDMDHENMFWYRQDPGLGLRLIYFSYDVKMKEKGDIPEGYSVSREKKERFSLILESASTNQTSMYLCASSLFEGLGGNTIYFGEGSWLTVV.

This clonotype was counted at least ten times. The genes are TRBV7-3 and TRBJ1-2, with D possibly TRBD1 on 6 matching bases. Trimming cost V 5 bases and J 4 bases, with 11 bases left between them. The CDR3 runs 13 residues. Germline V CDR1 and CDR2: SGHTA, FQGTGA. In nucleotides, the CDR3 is TGTGCCAGCAGCCAGAGGGGGACCTATGGCTACACCTTC. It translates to CASSQRGTYGYTF.

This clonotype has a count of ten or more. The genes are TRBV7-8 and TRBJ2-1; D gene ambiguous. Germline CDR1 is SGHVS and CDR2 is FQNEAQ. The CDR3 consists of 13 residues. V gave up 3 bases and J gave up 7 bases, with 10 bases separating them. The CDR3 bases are TGTGCCAGCAGCTTGACCTTCCGGAATGAGCAGTTCTTC. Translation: CASSLTFRNEQFF.

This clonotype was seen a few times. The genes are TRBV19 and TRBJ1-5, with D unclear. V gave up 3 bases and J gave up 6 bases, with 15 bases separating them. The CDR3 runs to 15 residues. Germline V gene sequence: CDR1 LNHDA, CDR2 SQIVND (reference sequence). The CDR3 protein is CASSMAAVSPQPQHF. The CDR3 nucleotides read TGTGCCAGTAGTATGGCGGCAGTCTCACCTCAGCCCCAGCATTTT.

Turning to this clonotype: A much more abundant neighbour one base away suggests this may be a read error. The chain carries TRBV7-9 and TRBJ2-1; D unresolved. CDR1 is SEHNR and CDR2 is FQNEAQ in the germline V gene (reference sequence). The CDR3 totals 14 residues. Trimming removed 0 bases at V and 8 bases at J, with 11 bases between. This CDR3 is CASSLAPNSDEQFF. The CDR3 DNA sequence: TGTGCCAGCAGCTTAGCCCCAAATTCGGATGAGCAGTTCTTC.

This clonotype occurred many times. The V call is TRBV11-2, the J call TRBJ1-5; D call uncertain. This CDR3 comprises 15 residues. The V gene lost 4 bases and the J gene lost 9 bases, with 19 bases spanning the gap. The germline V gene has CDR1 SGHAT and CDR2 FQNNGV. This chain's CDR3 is CASSSGMGGLGPQHF. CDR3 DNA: TGTGCCAGCAGCTCCGGAATGGGAGGCCTCGGGCCCCAGCATTTT.

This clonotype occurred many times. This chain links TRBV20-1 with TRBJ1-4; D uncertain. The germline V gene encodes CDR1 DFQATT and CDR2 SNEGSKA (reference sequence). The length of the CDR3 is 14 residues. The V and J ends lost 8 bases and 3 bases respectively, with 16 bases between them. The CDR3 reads CSLLGGLANEKLFF. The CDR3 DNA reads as TGCAGTCTCCTTGGTGGCCTGGCTAATGAAAAACTGTTTTTT.

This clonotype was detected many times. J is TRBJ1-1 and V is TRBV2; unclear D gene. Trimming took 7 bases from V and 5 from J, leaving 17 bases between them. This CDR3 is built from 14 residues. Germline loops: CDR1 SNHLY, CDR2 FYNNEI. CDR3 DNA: TGTGCCAGCACCTCCCGAGGAGGAGCTACTGAAGCTTTCTTT. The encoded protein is CASTSRGGATEAFF.

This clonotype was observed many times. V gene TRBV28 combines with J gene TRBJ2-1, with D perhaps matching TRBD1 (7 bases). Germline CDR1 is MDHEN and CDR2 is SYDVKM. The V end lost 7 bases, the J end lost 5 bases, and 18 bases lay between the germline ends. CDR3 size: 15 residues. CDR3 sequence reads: CASTPAAGGNNEQFF. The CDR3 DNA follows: TGTGCCAGCACCCCGGCCGCAGGGGGGAACAATGAGCAGTTCTTC.

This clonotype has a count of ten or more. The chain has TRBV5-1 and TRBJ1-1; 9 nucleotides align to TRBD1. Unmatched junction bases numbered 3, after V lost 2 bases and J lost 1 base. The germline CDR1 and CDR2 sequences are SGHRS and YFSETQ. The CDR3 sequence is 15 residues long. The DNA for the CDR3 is TGCGCCAGCAGCTTTAGGACAGGGGAGAACACTGAAGCTTTCTTT. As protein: CASSFRTGENTEAFF.

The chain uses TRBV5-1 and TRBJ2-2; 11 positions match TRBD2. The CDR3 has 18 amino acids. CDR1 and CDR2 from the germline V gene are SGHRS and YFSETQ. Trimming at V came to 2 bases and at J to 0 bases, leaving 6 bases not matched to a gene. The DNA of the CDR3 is TGCGCCAGCAGCTTCCTTGGGACTAGCGGAGCGAACACCGGGGAGCTGTTTTTT. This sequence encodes CASSFLGTSGANTGELFF.

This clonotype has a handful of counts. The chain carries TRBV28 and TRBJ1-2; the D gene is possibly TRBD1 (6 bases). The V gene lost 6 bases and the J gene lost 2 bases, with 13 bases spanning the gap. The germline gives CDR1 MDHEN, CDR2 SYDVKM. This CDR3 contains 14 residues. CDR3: CASSRGGPNYGYTF. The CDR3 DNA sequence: TGTGCCAGCAGCCGCGGGGGGCCGAACTATGGCTACACCTTC.

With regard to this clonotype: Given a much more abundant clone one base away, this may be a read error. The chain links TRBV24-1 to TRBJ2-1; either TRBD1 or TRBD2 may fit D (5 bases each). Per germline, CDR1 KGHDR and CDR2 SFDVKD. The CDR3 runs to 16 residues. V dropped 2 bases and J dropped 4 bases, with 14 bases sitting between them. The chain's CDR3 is CATSDSWDGKYNEQFF. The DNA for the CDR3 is TGTGCCACCAGTGATTCGTGGGACGGCAAATACAATGAGCAGTTCTTC.

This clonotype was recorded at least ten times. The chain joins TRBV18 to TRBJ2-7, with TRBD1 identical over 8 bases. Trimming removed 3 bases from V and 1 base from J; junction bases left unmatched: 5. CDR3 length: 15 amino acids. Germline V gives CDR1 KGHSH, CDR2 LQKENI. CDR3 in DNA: TGTGCCAGCTCACCGGCAGGGGGCGCGTCCTACGAGCAGTACTTC. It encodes CASSPAGGASYEQYF.

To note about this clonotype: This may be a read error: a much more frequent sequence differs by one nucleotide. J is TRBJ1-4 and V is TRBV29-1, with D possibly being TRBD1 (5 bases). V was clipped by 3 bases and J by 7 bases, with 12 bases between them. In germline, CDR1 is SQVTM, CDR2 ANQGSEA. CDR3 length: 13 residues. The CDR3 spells CSVDLGTGEKLFF. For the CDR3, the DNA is TGCAGCGTTGATCTAGGGACGGGTGAAAAACTGTTTTTT.

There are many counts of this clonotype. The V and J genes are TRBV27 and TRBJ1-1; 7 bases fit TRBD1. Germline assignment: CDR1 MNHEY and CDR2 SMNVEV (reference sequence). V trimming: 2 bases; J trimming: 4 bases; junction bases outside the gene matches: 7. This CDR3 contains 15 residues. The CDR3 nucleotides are TGTGCCAGCAGTTTAGGTAGACAGGGAAGCACTGAAGCTTTCTTT. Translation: CASSLGRQGSTEAFF.

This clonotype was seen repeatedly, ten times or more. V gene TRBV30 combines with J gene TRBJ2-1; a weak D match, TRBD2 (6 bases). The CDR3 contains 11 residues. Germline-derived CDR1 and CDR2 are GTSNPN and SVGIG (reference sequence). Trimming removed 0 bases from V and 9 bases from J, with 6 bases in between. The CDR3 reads CAWSVGLEQFF. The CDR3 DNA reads TGTGCCTGGAGTGTGGGACTTGAGCAGTTCTTC.